The rows below give T cell receptor beta chains drawn from one sample of a study of blood T cell repertoires in COVID-19. Clones were sequenced by immunoSEQ multiplex PCR, and TCRdb holds only the in-frame ones, with some missing. Of roughly 150,000 clones in the sample, about 80% were seen once. Sequenced input: peripheral blood. Receptors originate from a man in his 70s with active or convalescent COVID-19. Both conserved end residues are trimmed from each CDR3. The D gene is left open where the match is weak. Clone size is not always given. Where it is, it says once, few, many or a class for expanded clones.

j_gene: TRBJ2-5
v_gene: TRBV5-1
d_gene: .
abundance: .
CDR3aa: ASSLVGLEETQY

j_gene: TRBJ1-4
v_gene: TRBV18
d_gene: .
abundance: .
CDR3aa: ASSPPEGMREKLF

j_gene: TRBJ1-5
v_gene: TRBV28
d_gene: .
abundance: few
CDR3aa: ASRQGGDQPQH

j_gene: TRBJ1-1
v_gene: TRBV5-4
d_gene: .
abundance: .
CDR3aa: ASSTRQDGNTEAF

j_gene: TRBJ1-2
v_gene: TRBV9
d_gene: TRBD1
abundance: .
CDR3aa: ASSDRDRGNYGYT

j_gene: TRBJ2-7
v_gene: TRBV5-1
d_gene: TRBD1
abundance: many
CDR3aa: ASSLDGTGKYEQY

j_gene: TRBJ2-1
v_gene: TRBV5-4
d_gene: .
abundance: .
CDR3aa: ASSWGPRSSNNEQF

j_gene: TRBJ2-3
v_gene: TRBV9
d_gene: TRBD2
abundance: .
CDR3aa: ASSPRKRGDTDTQY

j_gene: TRBJ2-1
v_gene: TRBV7-2
d_gene: .
abundance: .
CDR3aa: ASSSTSLRLF

j_gene: TRBJ2-7
v_gene: TRBV27
d_gene: TRBD1
abundance: .
CDR3aa: ASTGTGGFEQY

j_gene: TRBJ1-2
v_gene: TRBV6-5
d_gene: .
abundance: once
CDR3aa: ASSYSHDSYGYT

j_gene: TRBJ2-2
v_gene: TRBV21-1
d_gene: .
abundance: few
CDR3aa: ASPMFMAGGQLGELF

j_gene: TRBJ2-4
v_gene: TRBV18
d_gene: .
abundance: .
CDR3aa: ASSPATSLAKNIQY

j_gene: TRBJ2-5
v_gene: TRBV10-2
d_gene: TRBD2
abundance: .
CDR3aa: AGGDGGRGTQETQY

j_gene: TRBJ2-2
v_gene: TRBV5-1
d_gene: .
abundance: .
CDR3aa: ASSSVGGAGTGELF

j_gene: TRBJ2-7
v_gene: TRBV18
d_gene: .
abundance: .
CDR3aa: ASSPPRPDSYEQY

j_gene: TRBJ2-5
v_gene: TRBV27
d_gene: .
abundance: .
CDR3aa: ASRSFETQY

j_gene: TRBJ1-5
v_gene: TRBV29-1
d_gene: .
abundance: .
CDR3aa: SVARGGGNQPQH